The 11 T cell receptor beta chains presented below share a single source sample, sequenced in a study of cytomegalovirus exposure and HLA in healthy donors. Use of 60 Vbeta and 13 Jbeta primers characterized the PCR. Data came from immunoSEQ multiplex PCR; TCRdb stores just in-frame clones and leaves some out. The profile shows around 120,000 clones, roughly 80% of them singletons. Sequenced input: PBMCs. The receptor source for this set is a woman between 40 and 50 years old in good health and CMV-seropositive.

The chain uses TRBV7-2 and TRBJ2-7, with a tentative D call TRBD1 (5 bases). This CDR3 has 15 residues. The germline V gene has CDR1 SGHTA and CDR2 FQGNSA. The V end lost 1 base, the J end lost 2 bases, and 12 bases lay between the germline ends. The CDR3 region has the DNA TGTGCCAGCAGCTTAGGATCAGGGTTTGCCTACGAGCAGTACTTC. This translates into CASSLGSGFAYEQYF.

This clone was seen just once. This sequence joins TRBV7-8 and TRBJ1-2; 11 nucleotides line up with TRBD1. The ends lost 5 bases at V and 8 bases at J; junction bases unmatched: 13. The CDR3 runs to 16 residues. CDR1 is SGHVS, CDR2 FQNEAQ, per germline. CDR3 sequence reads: CASSHRDRGRLGGYTF. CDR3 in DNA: TGTGCCAGCAGCCATCGGGACAGGGGGAGGCTAGGCGGCTACACCTTC.

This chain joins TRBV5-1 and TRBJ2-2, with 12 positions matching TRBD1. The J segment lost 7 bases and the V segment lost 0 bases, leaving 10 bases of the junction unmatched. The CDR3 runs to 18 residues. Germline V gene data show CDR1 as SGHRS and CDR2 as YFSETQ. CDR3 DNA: TGCGCCAGCAGCTTGGTTGGGGACAGGGGGCGCCCGGACGGGGAGCTGTTTTTT. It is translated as CASSLVGDRGRPDGELFF. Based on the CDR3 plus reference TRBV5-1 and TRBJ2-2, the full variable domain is KAGVTQTPRYLIKTRGQQVTLSCSPISGHRSVSWYQQTPGQGLQFLFEYFSETQRNKGNFPGRFSGRQFSNSRSEMNVSTLELGDSALYLCASSLVGDRGRPDGELFFGEGSRLTVL.

This CDR3 is CASRVRGGDTEAFF. CDR3 DNA: TGTGCCAGTAGGGTACGCGGGGGGGATACTGAAGCTTTCTTT. The chain couples TRBV19 to TRBJ1-1, with TRBD1 as a possible D gene (5 bases). V lost 6 bases and J lost 5, with 16 bases in between. Germline V gives CDR1 LNHDA, CDR2 SQIVND (reference sequence). CDR3 length equals 14 residues.

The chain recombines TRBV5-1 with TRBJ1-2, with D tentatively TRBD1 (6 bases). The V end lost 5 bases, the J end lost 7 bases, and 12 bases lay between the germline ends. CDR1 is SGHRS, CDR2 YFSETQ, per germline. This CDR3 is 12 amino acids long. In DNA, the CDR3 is TGCGCCAGCAGTGGACAGACCTCTGGCTACACCTTC. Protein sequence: CASSGQTSGYTF.

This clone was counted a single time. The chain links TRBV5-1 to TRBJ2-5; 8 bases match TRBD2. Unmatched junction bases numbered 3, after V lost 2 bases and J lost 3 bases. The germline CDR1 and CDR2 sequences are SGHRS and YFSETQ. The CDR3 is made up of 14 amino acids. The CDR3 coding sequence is TGCGCCAGCAGCTTAACGGGGGGGAAAGAGACCCAGTACTTC. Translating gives CASSLTGGKETQYF.

In DNA form, the CDR3 reads TGTGCCAGCAGCTTGGACCCAGGGGCCTACGAGCAGTACTTC. Its protein product is CASSLDPGAYEQYF. This chain connects TRBV5-4 to TRBJ2-7; TRBD1 might be the D (6 bases). Germline CDR1 reads SGHNT; CDR2 reads YYREEE (reference sequence). The CDR3 consists of 14 residues. With 0 bases removed from V and 2 bases from J, the gap between germline ends came to 9 bases.

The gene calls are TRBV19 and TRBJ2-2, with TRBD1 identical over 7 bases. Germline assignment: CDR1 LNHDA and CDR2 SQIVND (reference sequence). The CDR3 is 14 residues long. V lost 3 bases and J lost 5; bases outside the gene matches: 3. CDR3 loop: CASSIAQGTGELFF. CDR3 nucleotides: TGTGCCAGTAGTATTGCACAGGGGACCGGGGAGCTGTTTTTT. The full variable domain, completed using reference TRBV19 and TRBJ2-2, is DGGITQSPKYLFRKEGQNVTLSCEQNLNHDAMYWYRQDPGQGLRLIYYSQIVNDFQKGDIAEGYSVSREKKESFPLTVTSAQKNPTAFYLCASSIAQGTGELFFGEGSRLTVL.

DNA of the CDR3: TGTGCCAGCAGCTTATTACAGGGGGTGCACACTGAAGCTTTCTTT. This sequence encodes CASSLLQGVHTEAFF. The rearrangement links TRBV7-3 to TRBJ1-1; TRBD1 matches at 8 bases. This CDR3 is 15 amino acids long. CDR1 is SGHTA, CDR2 FQGTGA, per germline. V was clipped by 2 bases and J by 3 bases; unmatched bases: 5.

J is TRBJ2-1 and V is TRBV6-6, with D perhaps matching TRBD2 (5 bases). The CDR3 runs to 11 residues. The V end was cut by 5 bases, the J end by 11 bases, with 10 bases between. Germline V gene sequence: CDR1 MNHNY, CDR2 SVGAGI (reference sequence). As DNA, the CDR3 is TGTGCCAGCAGTCTGTCGGGGAAGCAGTTCTTC. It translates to CASSLSGKQFF.

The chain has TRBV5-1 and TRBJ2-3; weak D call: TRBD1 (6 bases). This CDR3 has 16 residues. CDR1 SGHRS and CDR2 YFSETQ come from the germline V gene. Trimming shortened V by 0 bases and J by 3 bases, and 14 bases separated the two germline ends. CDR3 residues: CASSLAGQGRTDTQYF. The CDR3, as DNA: TGCGCCAGCAGCTTGGCGGGGCAGGGGAGAACAGATACGCAGTATTTT.